The 29 T cell receptor beta chains reported below all come from one sample, sequenced in a study of cytomegalovirus exposure and HLA in healthy donors. Here immunoSEQ multiplex PCR was the method, and the copy in TCRdb shows in-frame clones only, minus some. This table has more than 20,000 clones, under 98% appearing once. Sequenced input: PBMCs. Source of these receptors: a man aged 25-45 years in good health and CMV-seropositive.

The chain links TRBV19 to TRBJ2-2; 10 bases line up with TRBD2. V was clipped by 6 bases and J by 3 bases; unmatched bases: 1. CDR3 length: 14 amino acids. The germline gives CDR1 LNHDA, CDR2 SQIVND (reference sequence). This CDR3 reads CASRTSGDTGELFF. Here the CDR3 DNA reads TGTGCCAGTAGAACTAGCGGGGACACCGGGGAGCTGTTTTTT.

The V gene is TRBV28, the J gene TRBJ2-1; a possible D gene is TRBD2 (6 bases). V was trimmed by 4 bases and J by 0 bases, leaving 10 bases between them. The CDR3 sequence is 15 residues long. Germline CDR1 is MDHEN and CDR2 is SYDVKM. CDR3 amino acids: CASSSIGGSYNEQFF. As DNA, the CDR3 is TGTGCCAGCAGTTCCATCGGGGGCTCCTACAATGAGCAGTTCTTC.

This clone appeared a single time. This sequence joins TRBV28 and TRBJ2-1, with D tentatively TRBD1 (5 bases). The ends were cut back, 5 bases at V and 8 bases at J, with 16 bases in the middle. Germline CDR1 reads MDHEN; CDR2 reads SYDVKM. The CDR3 totals 14 residues. The CDR3 reads CASSPYWTHHEQFF. The CDR3 nucleotides read TGTGCCAGCAGTCCCTATTGGACACACCATGAGCAGTTCTTC. Looking up the rest from reference TRBV28 and TRBJ2-1 gives the full variable domain: DVKVTQSSRYLVKRTGEKVFLECVQDMDHENMFWYRQDPGLGLRLIYFSYDVKMKEKGDIPEGYSVSREKKERFSLILESASTNQTSMYLCASSPYWTHHEQFFGPGTRLTVL.

The chain joins TRBV4-1 to TRBJ2-7; TRBD2 agrees at 8 bases. The V segment lost 3 bases and the J segment 4 bases; nucleotides outside the gene matches: 11. Germline V gene data show CDR1 as MGHRA and CDR2 as YSYEKL. The CDR3 totals 16 residues. Here the CDR3 reads CASSHLTSGRWYEQYF. The CDR3 nucleotides are TGCGCCAGCAGCCACCTGACGAGCGGGAGATGGTACGAGCAGTACTTC.

The chain links TRBV7-9 to TRBJ2-7; 7 nucleotides agree with TRBD2. With 7 bases clipped from V and 4 bases from J, the junction kept 10 bases outside the gene matches. CDR1 is SEHNR, CDR2 FQNEAQ, per germline (reference sequence). This CDR3 is 14 amino acids long. In DNA form, the CDR3 reads TGTGCCAGCACCCCCGGGCTAGCGGTTTACGAGCAGTACTTC. Protein sequence: CASTPGLAVYEQYF.

This chain links TRBV7-9 with TRBJ2-1, with TRBD2 as a possible D gene (5 bases). Trimming removed 5 bases from V and 4 bases from J, with 6 bases in between. The CDR3 runs to 12 residues. The V gene's germline CDR1 is SEHNR and CDR2 FQNEAQ (reference sequence). DNA of the CDR3: TGTGCCAGCAGCCGCGGGTACAATGAGCAGTTCTTC. Protein: CASSRGYNEQFF.

This chain joins TRBV19 and TRBJ1-5; D gene ambiguous. There are 13 residues in the CDR3. Trimming removed 11 bases from V and 5 bases from J, with 16 bases in between. Looked up from germline, CDR1 is LNHDA and CDR2 is SQIVND (reference sequence). CDR3 amino acids: CAGSRGVHQPQHF. The CDR3 coding sequence is TGTGCCGGCTCACGGGGAGTTCATCAGCCCCAGCATTTT.

This chain joins TRBV6-5 and TRBJ2-5; D might be TRBD2 (6 bases). The CDR3 extends over 14 amino acids. Germline values: CDR1 MNHEY, CDR2 SVGAGI. The ends were cut back, 2 bases at V and 1 base at J, with 8 bases in the middle. DNA of the CDR3: TGTGCCAGCAGTTACCAGCGGGCCCAAGAGACCCAGTACTTC. Translation gives CASSYQRAQETQYF.

This rearrangement joins TRBV18 to TRBJ1-5; D uncertain. The CDR3 runs 13 residues. Germline V gene sequence: CDR1 KGHSH, CDR2 LQKENI. The ends were cut back, 4 bases at V and 0 bases at J, with 4 bases in the middle. Here the CDR3 reads CASSHSSNQPQHF. CDR3 in DNA: TGTGCCAGCTCACATAGTAGCAATCAGCCCCAGCATTTT.

V usage is TRBV6-6 and J usage is TRBJ2-6; TRBD2 might be the D (5 bases). V lost 2 bases and J lost 0, with 8 bases in between. Germline assignment: CDR1 MNHNY and CDR2 SVGAGI (reference sequence). There are 16 residues in the CDR3. The CDR3 here is CASSYGESSGANVLTF. As DNA, the CDR3 is TGTGCCAGCAGTTACGGGGAGAGCTCTGGGGCCAACGTCCTGACTTTC.

This CDR3 is CASRPRGTSNQPQHF. The CDR3 nucleotides are TGTGCCAGCAGACCTAGGGGCACGAGCAATCAGCCCCAGCATTTT. The chain links TRBV28 to TRBJ1-5, with D perhaps TRBD1 (5 bases). The V gene's germline CDR1 is MDHEN and CDR2 SYDVKM. With 6 bases removed from V and 1 base from J, the gap between germline ends came to 13 bases. The CDR3 has 15 residues.

This clone has a handful of counts. This chain joins TRBV6-4 and TRBJ2-3, with D perhaps TRBD2 (7 bases). The germline V gene encodes CDR1 MRHNA and CDR2 SNTAGT. V gave up 3 bases and J gave up 3 bases, with 10 bases separating them. The CDR3 has 14 residues. CDR3 amino acids: CASSDGGATDTQYF. The CDR3 DNA is TGTGCCAGCAGTGATGGGGGGGCAACAGATACGCAGTATTTT.

V usage is TRBV21-1 and J usage is TRBJ2-1; TRBD1, the D gene given by the table, was not confirmed from the DNA. TRBV21-1 is a known pseudogene. The CDR3 length is 24 residues. In DNA form, the CDR3 reads TGTGCCAGCACCCCGGGGGGTTTAGGTAGGACAGGGGGCAGCGGTAGACTGTCCTACAATGAGCAGTTCTTC. Protein sequence: CASTPGGLGRTGGSGRLSYNEQFF.

The chain has TRBV18 and TRBJ2-7, with D unclear. The V end lost 1 base, the J end lost 3 bases, and 10 bases lay between the germline ends. The germline gives CDR1 KGHSH, CDR2 LQKENI. CDR3 length: 14 amino acids. CDR3 protein: CASSPRATYYEQYF. DNA for the CDR3: TGTGCCAGCTCACCACGGGCCACCTACTACGAGCAGTACTTC.

The chain employs TRBV4-3 and TRBJ1-1; D remains unclear. Trimming stripped 0 bases from V and 11 bases from J, with 7 bases between. This CDR3 comprises 11 residues. Per the germline V gene, CDR1 is LGHNA and CDR2 is YSLEER. As DNA, the CDR3 is TGCGCCAGCAGCCAAGACAGGCTGGCTTTCTTT. This translates into CASSQDRLAFF.

The J gene is TRBJ2-7, the V gene TRBV28, with TRBD2 matching over 7 bases. Germline CDR1 is MDHEN and CDR2 is SYDVKM. CDR3 size: 14 residues. Trimming cost V 5 bases and J 2 bases; bases outside gene matches: 6. CDR3 DNA: TGTGCCAGCAGTCCGCCGGGGGGACCCTACGAGCAGTACTTC. Its translation: CASSPPGGPYEQYF.

The V call is TRBV28, the J call TRBJ1-2; the D gene is possibly TRBD1 (5 bases). The CDR3 runs 16 residues. CDR1 is MDHEN and CDR2 is SYDVKM in the germline V gene. Deletions cut 2 bases from V and 4 bases from J, with 17 bases between. CDR3 sequence: CASSLNQKGDLYGYTF. The CDR3 bases are TGTGCCAGCAGTTTAAACCAAAAAGGGGATCTCTATGGCTACACCTTC.

This clone appeared a single time. The J gene is TRBJ2-2, the V gene TRBV28, with 8 bases matching TRBD1. Germline trimming cut 6 bases from V and 1 base from J; bases unmatched to any gene: 4. Germline CDR1 is MDHEN and CDR2 is SYDVKM. This CDR3 has 15 residues. The CDR3 DNA is TGTGCCAGCAGCCCCGGACAGGGGAACACCGGGGAGCTGTTTTTT. The encoded protein is CASSPGQGNTGELFF.

Only one count was recorded for this clone. V usage is TRBV11-2 and J usage is TRBJ2-7; no reliable D call. The CDR3 sequence is 17 residues long. CDR1 and CDR2 (germline): SGHAT, FQNNGV. V lost 5 bases and J 2 bases, leaving 22 bases between the germline ends. The CDR3 DNA is TGTGCCAGCAGCCCACCCCCTATATTGGGCCTGGCCTACGAGCAGTACTTC. As protein: CASSPPPILGLAYEQYF.

CDR3 region: CASSLGQGSETQYF. The CDR3 DNA reads as TGTGCCAGCAGCTTAGGACAGGGTAGTGAGACCCAGTACTTC. The chain couples TRBV7-2 to TRBJ2-5; TRBD1 aligns across 7 bases. Unmatched junction bases numbered 4, after V lost 1 base and J lost 5 bases. The CDR3 sequence is 14 residues long. The germline CDR1 and CDR2 sequences are SGHTA and FQGNSA.

This clone was counted once. The V gene is TRBV27, the J gene TRBJ2-1; D ambiguous. The CDR3 has 15 amino acids. CDR1 and CDR2 from the germline V gene are MNHEY and SMNVEV (reference sequence). V was clipped by 4 bases and J by 2 bases, with 12 bases between them. Here the CDR3 reads CASSSSVAAYNEQFF. CDR3 bases: TGTGCCAGCAGTTCCTCCGTGGCGGCCTACAATGAGCAGTTCTTC.

The rearrangement uses TRBV15 and TRBJ2-7; 14 positions match TRBD2. The CDR3 spans 20 residues. The germline V gene has CDR1 LNHNV and CDR2 YYDKDF (reference sequence). V lost 1 base to trimming and J lost 0 bases; unmatched junction nucleotides: 11. CDR3 sequence: CATSRAPGTSGSRSSYEQYF. Here the CDR3 DNA reads TGTGCCACCAGCAGAGCCCCCGGGACTAGCGGGAGTAGAAGCTCCTACGAGCAGTACTTC.

CDR3 coding DNA: TGTGCCAGTGGACAGGGACCAAACACCATATATTTT. Its protein product is CASGQGPNTIYF. The V and J genes are TRBV28 and TRBJ1-3; TRBD1 agrees at 8 bases. The CDR3 is 12 residues long. The J segment lost 6 bases and the V segment lost 9 bases, leaving 4 bases of the junction unmatched. Germline lookup yields CDR1 MDHEN and CDR2 SYDVKM.

The gene calls are TRBV28 and TRBJ1-2; 10 bases map to TRBD1. V lost 5 bases and J lost 5; bases outside the gene matches: 11. CDR1 MDHEN and CDR2 SYDVKM come from the germline V gene. This CDR3 region has 16 residues. This CDR3 reads CASSRGGTGAGYGYTF. CDR3 bases: TGTGCCAGCAGTCGAGGTGGGACAGGGGCAGGGTATGGCTACACCTTC.

The J gene is TRBJ2-7, the V gene TRBV10-1; tentative D call: TRBD1 (6 bases). Germline CDR1 is WNHNN and CDR2 is SYGVQD (reference sequence). The V gene lost 4 bases and the J gene lost 5 bases, with 15 bases spanning the gap. The CDR3 extends over 14 amino acids. The CDR3 bases are TGCGCCAGCAGTGGAGGTAACAGGGAGAACGAGCAGTACTTC. Its protein product is CASSGGNRENEQYF.

This clone showed up just once. The rearrangement links TRBV30 to TRBJ2-6; D call uncertain. This CDR3 region has 13 residues. V shed 5 bases and J shed 0 bases, with 5 bases lying between them. Germline values: CDR1 GTSNPN, CDR2 SVGIG (reference sequence). This CDR3 is CAWSLSGANVLTF. The DNA of the CDR3 is TGTGCCTGGTCACTCTCTGGGGCCAACGTCCTGACTTTC.

The chain links TRBV10-3 to TRBJ2-7, with 12 bases aligning to TRBD2. Germline V CDR1 and CDR2: ENHRY, SYGVKD. J gave up 0 bases and V 6 bases, and 6 bases lay outside the gene matches. This CDR3 is built from 16 residues. CDR3 loop: CAISRLAGESSYEQYF. The CDR3 bases are TGTGCCATCAGCCGACTAGCGGGGGAGAGCTCCTACGAGCAGTACTTC.

This clone was observed a single time. V usage is TRBV4-2 and J usage is TRBJ1-3, with TRBD1 identical over 8 bases. Germline CDR1 and CDR2: LGHNA and YNFKEQ. V trimming: 7 bases; J trimming: 0 bases; junction bases outside the gene matches: 11. The CDR3 totals 17 residues. The DNA for the CDR3 is TGTGCCAGCACCGACGGACAGGGACGGAGCTCTGGAAACACCATATATTTT. Protein product: CASTDGQGRSSGNTIYF.

The rearrangement links TRBV5-1 to TRBJ1-1; the D gene is possibly TRBD1 (6 bases). CDR1 is SGHRS, CDR2 YFSETQ, per germline. V lost 2 bases and J lost 2, with 10 bases in between. The CDR3 runs to 14 residues. CDR3 DNA sequence: TGCGCCAGCAGCTTCCTCGGGACAAACACTGAAGCTTTCTTT. Amino acid sequence: CASSFLGTNTEAFF.